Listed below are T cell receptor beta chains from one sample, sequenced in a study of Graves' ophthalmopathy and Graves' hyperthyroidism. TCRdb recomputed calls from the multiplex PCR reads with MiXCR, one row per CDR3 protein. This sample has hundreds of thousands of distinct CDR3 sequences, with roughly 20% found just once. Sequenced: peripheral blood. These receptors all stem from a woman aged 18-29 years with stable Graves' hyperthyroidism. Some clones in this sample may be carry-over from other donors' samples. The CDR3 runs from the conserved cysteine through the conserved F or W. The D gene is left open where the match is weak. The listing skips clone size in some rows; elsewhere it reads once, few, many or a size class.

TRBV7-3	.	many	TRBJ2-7	TGTGCCAGCGGTCACCCAGGGGCCGAGCAGTACTTC	CASGHPGAEQYF
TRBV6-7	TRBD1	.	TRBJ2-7	TGTGCCAGCAGTTCGTGTCCCGGGACAGGGAAAGGCGAGCAGTACTTC	CASSSCPGTGKGEQYF
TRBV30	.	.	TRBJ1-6	TGTGCCTGGAGAGGAATGGCCCTCGGCCCTAATTCACCCCTCCACTTT	CAWRGMALGPNSPLHF
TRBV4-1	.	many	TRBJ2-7	TGCGCCAGCAGCCAAGATACATGCGTTGGAAACTCCTACGAGCAGTACTTC	CASSQDTCVGNSYEQYF
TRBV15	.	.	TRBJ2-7	TGTGCCACCAGCCCCCAACAGGATAGCTCCTACGAGCAGTACTTC	CATSPQQDSSYEQYF
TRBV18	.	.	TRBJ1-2	TGTGCCAGCTCACCCGTCCGGGACGGGGATGGCTACACCTTC	CASSPVRDGDGYTF
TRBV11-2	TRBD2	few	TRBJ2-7	TGTGCCAGCAGCAAAACTAGCGGGAGGGCATACGAGCAGTACTTC	CASSKTSGRAYEQYF
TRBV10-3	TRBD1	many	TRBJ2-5	TGTGCCATCAGGGGACAGGGGGTCCCTCAAGAGACCCAGTACTTC	CAIRGQGVPQETQYF
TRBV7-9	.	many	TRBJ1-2	TGTGCCAGCAGCCCAGGACAGGGCTACACCTTC	CASSPGQGYTF
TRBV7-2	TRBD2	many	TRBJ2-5	TGTGCCAGCAGTTCGCGACTAGCGGGGGATTTAGAGACCCAGTACTTC	CASSSRLAGDLETQYF
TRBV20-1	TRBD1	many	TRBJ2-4	TGCAGTGACTCGGACAGGGGAGCCAAAAACATTCAGTACTTC	CSDSDRGAKNIQYF
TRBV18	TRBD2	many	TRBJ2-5	TGTGCCAGCTCACCACCCCTAGCGGAAGAGACCCAGTACTTC	CASSPPLAEETQYF
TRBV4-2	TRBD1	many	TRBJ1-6	TGTGCCAGCAGCCAAGGCCGTCCCGGGACAGCGAATTCACCCCTCCACTTT	CASSQGRPGTANSPLHF
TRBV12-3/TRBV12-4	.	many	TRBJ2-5	TGTGCCAGCAGTCTCCGTCGCAGCCTCCAAGAGACCCAGTACTTC	CASSLRRSLQETQYF
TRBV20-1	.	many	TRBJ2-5	TGCAGTGCTTTCCACTACCAAGAGACCCAGTACTTC	CSAFHYQETQYF
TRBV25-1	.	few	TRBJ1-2	TGTGCCAGCCGGGTAGATGACAACTATGGCTACACCTTC	CASRVDDNYGYTF
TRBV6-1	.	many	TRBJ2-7	TGTGCCAGCAGTCCTGCCCCCGGGTCGGACTACGAGCAGTACTTC	CASSPAPGSDYEQYF
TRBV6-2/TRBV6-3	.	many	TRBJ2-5	TGTGCCAGCAGGTGGCTTCAGGAGACCCAGTACTTC	CASRWLQETQYF
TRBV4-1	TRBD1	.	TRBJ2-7	TGCGCCAGCAGCCTCACGACAGGGGTCCACGAGCAGTACTTC	CASSLTTGVHEQYF
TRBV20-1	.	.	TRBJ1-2	.	CSARVQGDFRGYTF
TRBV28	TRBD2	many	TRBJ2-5	TGTGCCAGCAGTCCCGGACTAGCGGGGAAGACCCAGTACTTC	CASSPGLAGKTQYF
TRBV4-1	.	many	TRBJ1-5	TGCGCCAGCAGCCAAGGGGGAGACAGAAATCAGCCCCAGCATTTT	CASSQGGDRNQPQHF
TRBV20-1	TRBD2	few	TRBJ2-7	TGCAGTGCTAGGGGCGGGGGACCCTACGAGCAGTACTTC	CSARGGGPYEQYF
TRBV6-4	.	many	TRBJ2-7	TGTGCCAGCAGCAATCTGGTGGGAGGCCGAAGCTCCTACGAGCAGTACTTC	CASSNLVGGRSSYEQYF
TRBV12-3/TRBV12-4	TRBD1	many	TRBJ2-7	TGTGCCAGCAGCCCAGGGGGACAGGGGGTTTACGAGCAGTACTTC	CASSPGGQGVYEQYF
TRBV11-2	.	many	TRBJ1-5	TGTGCCAGCAGCTTATATAGCCGGACCAACAATCAGCCCCAGCATTTT	CASSLYSRTNNQPQHF
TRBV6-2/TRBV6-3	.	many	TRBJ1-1	TGTGCCAGCAGTTACCTCCGAGAGTTTGCTTTCTTT	CASSYLREFAFF
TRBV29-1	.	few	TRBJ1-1	TGCAGCGTTGAGGTCTTTTCCCAGGACCGGGGAGGCACTGAAGCTTTCTTT	CSVEVFSQDRGGTEAFF
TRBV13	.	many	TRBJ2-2	TGTGCCAGCAGCTCAGGGAAAGGGGAAACCGGGGAGCTGTTTTTT	CASSSGKGETGELFF
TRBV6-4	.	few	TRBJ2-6	TGTGCCAGCAGTGACTCACACTCTGGGGCCAACGTCCTGACTTTC	CASSDSHSGANVLTF
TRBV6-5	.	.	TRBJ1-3	TGTGCCAGCAGTTACCGTGGGGGTGTTGGAAACACCATATATTTT	CASSYRGGVGNTIYF
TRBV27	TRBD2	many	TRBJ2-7	TGTGCCAGCAGTCTCCCGGGACTAGGGATCTACGAGCAGTACTTC	CASSLPGLGIYEQYF
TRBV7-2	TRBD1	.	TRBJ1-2	TGTGCCAGCACACCCGGGACAGGGGGTGGCTACACCTTC	CASTPGTGGGYTF
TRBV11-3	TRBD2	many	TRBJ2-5	TGTGCCAGCAGCTTAGGACTAGCGGGGGGGGGCCCCCAAGAGACCCAGTACTTC	CASSLGLAGGGPQETQYF
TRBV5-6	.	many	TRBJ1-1	TGTGCCAGCAGCTACACATCGAACACTGAAGCTTTCTTT	CASSYTSNTEAFF
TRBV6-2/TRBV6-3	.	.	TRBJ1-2	TGTGCCAGCAGTTACTCAAGGGAAGGGGGCTACACCTTC	CASSYSREGGYTF
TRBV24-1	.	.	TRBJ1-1	TGTGCCACCACCGTAACCCCAAATAGCGCTGAAGCTTTCTTT	CATTVTPNSAEAFF
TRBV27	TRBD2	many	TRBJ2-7	TGTGCCAGCAGCAGGACTAGCGGGGAACTTAGGCGCGAGCAGTACTTC	CASSRTSGELRREQYF
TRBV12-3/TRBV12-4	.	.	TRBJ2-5	TGTGCCAGCAGCCTAGACAGCCCGGGGACCCAGTACTTC	CASSLDSPGTQYF
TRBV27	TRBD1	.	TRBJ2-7	TGTGCCAGCACGATGGGACAGTTTACCTACGAGCAGTACTTC	CASTMGQFTYEQYF
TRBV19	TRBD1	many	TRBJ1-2	TGTGCCAGTAGGACAGGGATGCGCTACACCTTC	CASRTGMRYTF
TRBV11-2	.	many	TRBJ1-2	TGTGCCAGCAGCTTCCGACAGGAGAACTATGGCTACACCTTC	CASSFRQENYGYTF
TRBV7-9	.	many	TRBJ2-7	TGTGCCAGCAGCTTAGGGGCCCGGGGGTACGAGCAGTACTTC	CASSLGARGYEQYF
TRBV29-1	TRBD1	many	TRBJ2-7	TGCAGCCCACACAACGCGGGACAGGGGGCCTACGAGCAGTACTTC	CSPHNAGQGAYEQYF
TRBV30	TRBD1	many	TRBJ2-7	TGTGCCTGGAGTCCCGACAGGGGGCTTGGCGAGCAGTACTTC	CAWSPDRGLGEQYF
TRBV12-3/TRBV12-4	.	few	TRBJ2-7	TGTGCCAGCAGTTTCAGGAACTACGAGCAGTACTTC	CASSFRNYEQYF
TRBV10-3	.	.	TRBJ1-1	TGTGCCATAGGGGAGGGAACTGAAGCTTTCTTT	CAIGEGTEAFF
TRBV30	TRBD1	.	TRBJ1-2	TGTGCCTGGACAGGGGGCCTTGGCTACACCTTC	CAWTGGLGYTF
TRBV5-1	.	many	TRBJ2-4	TGCGCCAGCAGCATCGACAGAGGCCGCATTCAGTACTTC	CASSIDRGRIQYF
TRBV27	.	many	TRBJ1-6	TGTGCCAGCAGTTTGGAAATTTGGTCACCCCTCCACTTT	CASSLEIWSPLHF
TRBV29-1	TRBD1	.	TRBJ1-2	TGCAGCGTAAAAAAGGGACAGGGGGGAGGCTACACCTTC	CSVKKGQGGGYTF